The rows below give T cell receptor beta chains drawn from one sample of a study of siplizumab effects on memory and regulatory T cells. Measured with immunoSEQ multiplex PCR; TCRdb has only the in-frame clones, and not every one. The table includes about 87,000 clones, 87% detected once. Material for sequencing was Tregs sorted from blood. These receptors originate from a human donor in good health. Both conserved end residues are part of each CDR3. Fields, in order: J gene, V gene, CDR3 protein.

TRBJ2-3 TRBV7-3 CASSPAPSTDTQYF
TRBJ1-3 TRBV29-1 CSVYGGAGNTIYF
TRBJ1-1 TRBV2 CASSPDRWAFF
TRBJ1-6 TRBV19 CASSNLQGRSLHF
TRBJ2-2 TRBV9 CASRFGQGHGELFF
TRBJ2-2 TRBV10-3 CAIRRDIVDEELFF
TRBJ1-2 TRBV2 CASGDGLGIGYTF
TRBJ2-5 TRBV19 CASSKRHYQETQYF
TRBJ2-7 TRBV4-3 CASSQERAHEQYF
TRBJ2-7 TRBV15 CATSSTGQIPTYEQYF
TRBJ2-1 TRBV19 CASSISWRGSNEQFF
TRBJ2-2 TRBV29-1 CSVTGSGTGELFF
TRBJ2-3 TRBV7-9 CASSPRGFSGGPSTDTQYF
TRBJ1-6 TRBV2 CASRPPLDRGNSPLHF
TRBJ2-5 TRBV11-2 CASSLSSSTQTQYF
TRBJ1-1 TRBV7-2 CASSVTGQGSTEAFF
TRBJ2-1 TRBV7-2 CASSSDRGSYNEQFF
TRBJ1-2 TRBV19 CASSIEVLTGMSGYTF
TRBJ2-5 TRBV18 CASSPRTSGLQETQYF
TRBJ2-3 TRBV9 CASSIGGGDTQYF
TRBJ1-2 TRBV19 CASRSGGYYGYTF
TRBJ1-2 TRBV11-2 CASSLVTGFQYDYGYTF
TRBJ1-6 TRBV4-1 CASSQVGAPLHF
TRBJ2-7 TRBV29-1 CSVEHLRVGQSHEQYF
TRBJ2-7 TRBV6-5 CASSSWTGTYEQYF
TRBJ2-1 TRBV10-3 CASKSWGAQGNEQFF
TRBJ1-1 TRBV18 CASSPRRNVDTEAFF
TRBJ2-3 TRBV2 CASRDRGRYTDTQYF
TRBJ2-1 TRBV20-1 CSASSETEQFF
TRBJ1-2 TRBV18 CASSSGTGGSYGYTF
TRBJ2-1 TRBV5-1 CASSLYGDYSYNEQFF
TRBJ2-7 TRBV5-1 CASRDTPYEQYF
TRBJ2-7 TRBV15 CATSNPRQHPYEQYF
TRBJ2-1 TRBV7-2 CASSSVGGLAYNEQFF
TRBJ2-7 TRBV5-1 CASLLGPGYEQYF
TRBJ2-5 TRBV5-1 CASSHLRVAGDLWTQYF
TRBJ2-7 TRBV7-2 CASSLGVTSGGAKQYF
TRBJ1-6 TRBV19 CASSIFSSPLHF
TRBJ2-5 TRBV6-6 CASGTRETQYF
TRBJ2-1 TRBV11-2 CASSLVTSYNEQFF
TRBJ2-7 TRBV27 CASSLWPPSSYEQYF
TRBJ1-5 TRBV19 CASSIGTGGRNQPQHF
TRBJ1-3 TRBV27 CASKDRASGNTIYF
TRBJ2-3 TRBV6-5 CASSYGGTDTQYF
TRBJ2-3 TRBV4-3 CASSQAAGGQSDTQYF
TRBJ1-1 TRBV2 CASRVDRALMNTEAFF
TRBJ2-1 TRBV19 CASMGRGRQFF
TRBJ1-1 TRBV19 CASSIDPGRTEAFF